This note documents a single T cell receptor (beta chain) sequence. What it binds is not known. The sample belongs to a study of T-cell memory formation after mild COVID-19. Findings of the study overall: Later expanders leaned toward CD4+, whereas clones contracting from day 15 to 85 were balanced CD4/CD8. Some clones that responded were present in memory (sampled pre-infection), which suggests cross-reactive memory joined. Among CD4+ contracting clones, most were CM and EM, and CD8+ ones EMRA.

Employing constant-segment primers, 5'RACE generated TCR alpha and TCR beta cDNA libraries bearing sample barcodes and UMIs. One entry per CDR3 protein results from TCRdb running MiXCR on the 5' RACE reads. Among over 400,000 distinct CDR3 sequences listed, under 25% were seen once. The germline V gene has CDR1 LGHDT and CDR2 YNNKEL (reference sequence). The CDR3 is 13 residues long. V was pared by 0 bases and J by 6 bases, with 8 bases between. This receptor was identified in an adult woman who had mild COVID-19 (a few samples of this study predate the infection). Cell type and time point are not known. J is TRBJ2-5 and V is TRBV3-1, with D unresolved. Sequencing was performed on PBMCs or a T cell subset sorted from them (not recorded which). DNA for the CDR3: TGTGCCAGCAGCCAAGAGGGCGGAAAGACCCAGTACTTC. It codes for CASSQEGGKTQYF.